A selection of T cell receptor beta chains follows, all from one sample in a study of cytomegalovirus exposure and HLA in healthy donors. Sequenced by immunoSEQ multiplex PCR; TCRdb stores in-frame clones only, minus some. Among over 200,000 clones, approximately 80% were seen once, and the ten largest hold about 0.6%. Sequencing used PBMCs. All receptors derive from a woman in her thirties or forties in good health and CMV-seronegative. Both conserved end residues are part of each CDR3. The D gene is left open where the match is weak. Where a row states a size, it is once, few, many or the class of an expanded clone; other rows omit it.

NA	NA	TRBJ2-2	TRBV11-2	TGTGCCAGCAGCTTAGTGGAGGCAGTCGGGGAGCTGTTTTTT	CASSLVEAVGELFF
once	NA	TRBJ1-5	TRBV27	TGTGCCAGCAGTTCGGAGTCTTATCAGCCCCAGCATTTT	CASSSESYQPQHF
NA	NA	TRBJ2-1	TRBV5-1	TGCGCCAGCAGTCTGGAGGTCGGGAATGAGCAGTTCTTC	CASSLEVGNEQFF
NA	TRBD1	TRBJ1-1	TRBV11-3	TGTGCCAGCAGCCCAGGGGGCCCTAGACAGATGAACACTGAAGCTTTCTTT	CASSPGGPRQMNTEAFF
once	NA	TRBJ2-7	TRBV9	TGTGCCAGCAGCGTAGGGGACACCACCTACGAGCAGTACTTC	CASSVGDTTYEQYF
few	NA	TRBJ1-5	TRBV5-8	TGTGCCAGCAGCGCGGGACCGGTCAATCAGCCCCAGCATTTT	CASSAGPVNQPQHF
NA	NA	TRBJ1-1	TRBV19	TGTGCCAGTAGTATGGAGGGAAGGGCTTTCTTT	CASSMEGRAFF
NA	NA	TRBJ2-7	TRBV19	TGTGCCAGTACCCCGGGACAAAACCCGGGTGAGCAGTACTTC	CASTPGQNPGEQYF
NA	NA	TRBJ2-4	TRBV11-2	TGTGCCAGCAGCTTAGACAGGGCAGTAGACATTCAGTACTTC	CASSLDRAVDIQYF
NA	NA	TRBJ1-6	TRBV18	TGTGCCAGCTCTGAGGGAAGAGATTCACCCCTCCACTTT	CASSEGRDSPLHF
NA	NA	TRBJ1-2	TRBV19	TGTGCCAGTAGTAACCAGTTCTCAGGGCTCTATGGCTACACCTTC	CASSNQFSGLYGYTF
NA	NA	TRBJ1-2	TRBV29-1	NA	CSVGTGSIDTF
once	NA	TRBJ1-2	TRBV30	TGTGCCTGGAGTGAACAGGTGCTGGATGGCTACACCTTC	CAWSEQVLDGYTF
NA	NA	TRBJ1-2	TRBV18	TGTGCCAGCTCTCACCCTGGGGCGGAAAGGAATGGCTACACCTTC	CASSHPGAERNGYTF
NA	TRBD2	TRBJ2-1	TRBV6-6	TGTGCCAGCAGCCCCGGGACTAGCGGGGGGCGCGATGAGCAGTTCTTC	CASSPGTSGGRDEQFF
NA	NA	TRBJ1-5	TRBV28	TGTGCCAGCAGTTCACCGGAGGGCCCTAGGCCCCAGCATTTT	CASSSPEGPRPQHF
NA	TRBD1	TRBJ1-5	TRBV19	TGTGCCAGTACCCTCGGACAGGGCTATCAGCCCCAGCATTTT	CASTLGQGYQPQHF
NA	TRBD1	TRBJ1-1	TRBV18	TGTGCCAGCTCACCGGGACAGGTACAAGCTTTCTTT	CASSPGQVQAFF
few	TRBD2	TRBJ2-3	TRBV10-3	TGTGCCATCAGTGAATTCAAGACTAGCGCTAGCACAGATACGCAGTATTTT	CAISEFKTSASTDTQYF
NA	NA	TRBJ2-7	TRBV2	TGTGCCAGCAGTGAGGGCCTCACCTACGAGCAGTACTTC	CASSEGLTYEQYF
few	TRBD1	TRBJ2-4	TRBV5-8	TGTGCCAGCAGCTTTTTACAGGGGAACAAAAACATTCAGTACTTC	CASSFLQGNKNIQYF
NA	TRBD1	TRBJ1-6	TRBV6-6	TGTGCCAGCAGTAAACAGGGGGCTGGATCACCCCTCCACTTT	CASSKQGAGSPLHF
once	NA	TRBJ2-3	TRBV5-5	TGTGCCAGCAGCTCAGGACTTTCTACTAGCACAGATACGCAGTATTTT	CASSSGLSTSTDTQYF
NA	TRBD1	TRBJ2-7	TRBV7-8	TGTGCCAGCAGCCGGGGACAGGGATCTTCCTACGAGCAGTACTTC	CASSRGQGSSYEQYF
NA	NA	TRBJ1-1	TRBV27	TGTGCCAGCAGTTTATCGGCAGGCATGAACACTGAAGCTTTCTTT	CASSLSAGMNTEAFF
once	TRBD1	TRBJ1-1	TRBV18	TGTGCCAGCTCGCTGGGACAGGGGAACACTGAAGCTTTCTTT	CASSLGQGNTEAFF
NA	TRBD1	TRBJ1-6	TRBV6-5	TGTGCCAGCAGTTACCGAAGACAGGGTAATTCACCCCTCCACTTT	CASSYRRQGNSPLHF
once	NA	TRBJ1-1	TRBV10-2	TGCGCCAGCAGCTTATTTTTGGGGAGGGCTGAAGCTTTCTTT	CASSLFLGRAEAFF
NA	TRBD1	TRBJ1-1	TRBV2	TGTGCCAGCAGTGATCGAGGGACAGGATATACTGAAGCTTTCTTT	CASSDRGTGYTEAFF
NA	NA	TRBJ1-1	TRBV7-6	TGTGCCAGCAGCTTGGGACAGAACACTGAAGCTTTCTTT	CASSLGQNTEAFF
NA	NA	TRBJ1-6	TRBV7-6	TGTGCCAGCAGCTTAGCGCGAGGGCGGGAGAATTCACCCCTCCACTTT	CASSLARGRENSPLHF